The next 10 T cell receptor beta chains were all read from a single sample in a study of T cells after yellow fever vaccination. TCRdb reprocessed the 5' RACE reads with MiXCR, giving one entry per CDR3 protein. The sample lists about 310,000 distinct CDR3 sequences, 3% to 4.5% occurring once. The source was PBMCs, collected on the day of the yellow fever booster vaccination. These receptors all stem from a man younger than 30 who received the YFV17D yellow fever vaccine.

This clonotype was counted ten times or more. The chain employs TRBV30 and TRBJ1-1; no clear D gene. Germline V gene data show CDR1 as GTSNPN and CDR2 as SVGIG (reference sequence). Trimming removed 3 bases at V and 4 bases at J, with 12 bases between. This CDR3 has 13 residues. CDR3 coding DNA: TGTGCCTGGAGGGGCTCCCTGAGCACTGAAGCTTTCTTT. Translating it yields CAWRGSLSTEAFF.

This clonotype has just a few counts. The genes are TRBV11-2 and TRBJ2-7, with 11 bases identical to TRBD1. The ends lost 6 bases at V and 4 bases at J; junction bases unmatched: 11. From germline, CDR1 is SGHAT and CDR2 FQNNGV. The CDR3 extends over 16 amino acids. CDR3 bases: TGTGCCAGCAGGCCCTCCCCCGGGACAGGGGGTTACGAGCAGTACTTC. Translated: CASRPSPGTGGYEQYF.

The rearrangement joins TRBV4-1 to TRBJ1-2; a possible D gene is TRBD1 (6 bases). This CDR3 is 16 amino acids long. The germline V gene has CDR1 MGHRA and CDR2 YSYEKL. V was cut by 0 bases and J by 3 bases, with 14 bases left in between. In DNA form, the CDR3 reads TGCGCCAGCAGCCAAGATCACCGGGGGCCTTACTATGGCTACACCTTC. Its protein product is CASSQDHRGPYYGYTF.

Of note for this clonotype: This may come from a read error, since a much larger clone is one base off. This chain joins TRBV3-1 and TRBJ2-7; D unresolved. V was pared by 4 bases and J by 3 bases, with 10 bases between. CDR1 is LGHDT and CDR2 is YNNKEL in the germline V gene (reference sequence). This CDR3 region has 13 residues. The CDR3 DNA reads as TGTGCCAGCAGCCGACGGTACGACTACGAGCAGTACTTC. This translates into CASSRRYDYEQYF.

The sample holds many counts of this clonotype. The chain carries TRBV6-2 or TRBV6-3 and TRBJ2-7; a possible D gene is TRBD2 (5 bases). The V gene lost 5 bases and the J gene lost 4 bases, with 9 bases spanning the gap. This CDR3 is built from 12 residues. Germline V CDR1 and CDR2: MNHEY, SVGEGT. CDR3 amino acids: CASSVRGYEQYV. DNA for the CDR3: TGTGCCAGCAGTGTCCGCGGGTACGAGCAGTACGTC.

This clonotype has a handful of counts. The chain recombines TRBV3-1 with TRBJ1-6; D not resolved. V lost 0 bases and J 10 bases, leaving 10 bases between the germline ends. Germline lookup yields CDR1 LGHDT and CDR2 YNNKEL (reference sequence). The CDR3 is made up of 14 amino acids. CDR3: CASSQEFLRSPLHF. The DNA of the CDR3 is TGTGCCAGCAGCCAAGAGTTCCTGAGGTCACCCCTCCACTTT.

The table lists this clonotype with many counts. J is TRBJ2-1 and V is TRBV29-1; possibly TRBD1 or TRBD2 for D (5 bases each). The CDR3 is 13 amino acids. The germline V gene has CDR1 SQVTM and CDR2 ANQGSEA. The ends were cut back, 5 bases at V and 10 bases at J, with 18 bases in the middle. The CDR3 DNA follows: TGCAGCGTTCATGGGGGAGAAGAAAAGGAGCAGTTCTTC. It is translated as CSVHGGEEKEQFF.

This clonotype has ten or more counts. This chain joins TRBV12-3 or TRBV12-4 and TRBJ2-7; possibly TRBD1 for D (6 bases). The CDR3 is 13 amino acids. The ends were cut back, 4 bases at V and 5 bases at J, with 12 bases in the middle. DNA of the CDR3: TGTGCCAGCAGTTACGACAGGTCTCACGAGCAGTACTTC. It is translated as CASSYDRSHEQYF.

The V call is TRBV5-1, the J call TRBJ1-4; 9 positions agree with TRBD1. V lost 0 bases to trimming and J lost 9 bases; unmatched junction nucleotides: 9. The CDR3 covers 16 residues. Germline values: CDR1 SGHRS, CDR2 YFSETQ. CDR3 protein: CASSLAVGTGLQKLFF. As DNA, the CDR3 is TGCGCCAGCAGCTTGGCCGTTGGGACAGGGTTGCAAAAACTGTTTTTT.

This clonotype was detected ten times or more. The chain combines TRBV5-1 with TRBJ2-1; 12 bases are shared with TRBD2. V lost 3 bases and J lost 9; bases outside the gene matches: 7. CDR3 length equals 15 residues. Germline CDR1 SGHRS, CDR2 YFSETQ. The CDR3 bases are TGCGCCAGCAGCTCGCTAGCGGGGGGGCCTGTTGAGCAGTTCTTC. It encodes CASSSLAGGPVEQFF. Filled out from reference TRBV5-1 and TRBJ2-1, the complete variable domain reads KAGVTQTPRYLIKTRGQQVTLSCSPISGHRSVSWYQQTPGQGLQFLFEYFSETQRNKGNFPGRFSGRQFSNSRSEMNVSTLELGDSALYLCASSSLAGGPVEQFFGPGTRLTVL.